A single sample gave rise to the 21 T cell receptor beta chains below, sequenced in a study of technical replicates of blood from a handful of donors. The repertoire was sequenced with immunoSEQ multiplex PCR; TCRdb's copy has only in-frame clones and lacks some. The sample yields about 79,000 clones, under 95% seen once. Specimen: T cells isolated from PBMCs. These receptors were obtained from a human donor in good health.

This clone is a singleton in its sample. This chain uses TRBV7-2 with TRBJ2-5; possible D gene TRBD2, 5 bases. CDR3 length: 14 amino acids. Deletions cut 0 bases from V and 1 base from J, with 6 bases between. Germline CDR1 and CDR2: SGHTA and FQGNSA. CDR3 protein: CASSLAGVQETQYF. DNA for the CDR3: TGTGCCAGCAGCTTAGCGGGAGTCCAAGAGACCCAGTACTTC.

This rearrangement joins TRBV27 to TRBJ1-3, with 10 bases lining up with TRBD1. The J segment lost 0 bases and the V segment lost 0 bases, leaving 5 bases of the junction unmatched. From germline, CDR1 is MNHEY and CDR2 SMNVEV (reference sequence). The CDR3 length is 18 residues. The CDR3 region has the DNA TGTGCCAGCAGTTTATCGGGGACAGGGGCTCTCTCTGGAAACACCATATATTTT. Translated: CASSLSGTGALSGNTIYF.

The gene calls are TRBV15 and TRBJ2-4, with 10 bases that match TRBD2. Germline V gene sequence: CDR1 LNHNV, CDR2 YYDKDF (reference sequence). The CDR3 is 18 amino acids. Trimming at V came to 0 bases and at J to 1 base, leaving 6 bases not matched to a gene. The CDR3: CATSRDRLAGAAKNIQYF. The DNA for the CDR3 is TGTGCCACCAGCAGAGATCGACTAGCGGGCGCTGCCAAAAACATTCAGTACTTC. The entire variable domain, with the rest obtained from reference TRBV15 and TRBJ2-4, is as follows: DAMVIQNPRYQVTQFGKPVTLSCSQTLNHNVMYWYQQKSSQAPKLLFHYYDKDFNNEADTPDNFQSRRPNTSFCFLDIRSPGLGDTAMYLCATSRDRLAGAAKNIQYFGAGTRLSVL.

V gene TRBV5-6 combines with J gene TRBJ1-1; no definite D call. Germline V lookup: CDR1 SGHDT, CDR2 YYEEEE. The CDR3 spans 12 residues. V dropped 4 bases and J dropped 3 bases, with 7 bases sitting between them. The CDR3 bases are TGTGCCAGCAGCCAACGGGACACTGAAGCTTTCTTT. Its protein product is CASSQRDTEAFF.

The J gene is TRBJ2-7, the V gene TRBV29-1, with D possibly matching TRBD2 (5 bases). V lost 3 bases and J 5 bases, leaving 8 bases between the germline ends. Germline V gene sequence: CDR1 SQVTM, CDR2 ANQGSEA. The CDR3 runs 11 residues. In DNA form, the CDR3 reads TGCAGCGTTGAGAGGGAAAACGAGCAGTACTTC. Translation gives CSVERENEQYF.

This chain joins TRBV11-3 and TRBJ2-3, with D possibly TRBD2 on 6 matching bases. The CDR3 is made up of 14 amino acids. Germline lookup yields CDR1 SGHNT and CDR2 YENEEA. Trimming removed 2 bases from V and 6 bases from J, with 12 bases in between. This CDR3 reads CASSLRDSGDTQYF. The CDR3 DNA sequence: TGTGCCAGCAGCTTACGTGATAGCGGTGATACGCAGTATTTT.

V and J are TRBV11-2 and TRBJ2-7; 8 positions agree with TRBD2. With V trimmed by 3 bases and J by 3 bases, 10 bases remained unmatched. The CDR3 is 16 residues long. From germline, CDR1 is SGHAT and CDR2 FQNNGV. CDR3 sequence (DNA): TGTGCCAGCAGCTTTGACGGACTAGCCCCAAACTACGAGCAGTACTTC. Residues: CASSFDGLAPNYEQYF. Full variable domain (outside the CDR3, taken from reference TRBV11-2 and TRBJ2-7): EAGVAQSPRYKIIEKRQSVAFWCNPISGHATLYWYQQILGQGPKLLIQFQNNGVVDDSQLPKDRFSAERLKGVDSTLKIQPAKLEDSAVYLCASSFDGLAPNYEQYFGPGTRLTVT.

The V gene is TRBV9, the J gene TRBJ1-2, with 7 bases matching TRBD1. Losses at the gene ends were 0 bases for V and 4 bases for J; bases not matched to a gene: 3. The CDR3 is 14 residues long. Per germline, CDR1 SGDLS and CDR2 YYNGEE. The CDR3: CASSVVTGAYGYTF. The CDR3 DNA reads as TGTGCCAGCAGCGTAGTCACAGGGGCCTATGGCTACACCTTC.

The CDR3 spells CASSHRDSPYEQYF. The CDR3 nucleotides read TGTGCCAGCAGCCACCGGGACAGTCCCTACGAGCAGTACTTC. The chain uses TRBV7-6 and TRBJ2-7, with 7 bases fitting TRBD1. V gave up 5 bases and J gave up 2 bases; unmatched junction bases: 6. The germline V gene has CDR1 SGHVS and CDR2 FNYEAQ. This CDR3 has 14 residues.

V is TRBV4-1 and J is TRBJ2-7, with 9 bases that match TRBD1. Trimming removed 2 bases from V and 2 bases from J; junction bases left unmatched: 4. Germline assignment: CDR1 MGHRA and CDR2 YSYEKL. This CDR3 has 15 residues. CDR3 region: CASSQRQGVTYEQYF. The CDR3 nucleotides read TGCGCCAGCAGCCAAAGACAGGGGGTAACCTACGAGCAGTACTTC.

In DNA, the CDR3 is TGTGCCAGCAGCGTCCTAGCGGGGGAGGGCAATGAGCAGTTCTTC. It is translated as CASSVLAGEGNEQFF. This chain uses TRBV13 with TRBJ2-1; 10 nucleotides match TRBD2. CDR1 and CDR2 (germline): PRHDT, FYEKMQ (reference sequence). Trimming removed 5 bases from V and 6 bases from J; junction bases left unmatched: 7. The CDR3 has 15 residues. The whole variable domain, filled in from reference TRBV13 and TRBJ2-1, reads AAGVIQSPRHLIKEKRETATLKCYPIPRHDTVYWYQQGPGQDPQFLISFYEKMQSDKGSIPDRFSAQQFSDYHSELNMSSLELGDSALYFCASSVLAGEGNEQFFGPGTRLTVL.

The DNA of the CDR3 is TGTGCCAGCAGTTACACCTCAGGGTCTTCCGCTGAAGCTTTCTTT. This translates into CASSYTSGSSAEAFF. The V call is TRBV6-6, the J call TRBJ1-1; D possibly corresponds to TRBD1 (5 bases). The CDR3 length is 15 residues. In germline, CDR1 is MNHNY, CDR2 SVGAGI (reference sequence). V shed 2 bases and J shed 6 bases, with 16 bases lying between them.

The chain uses TRBV5-1 and TRBJ2-5, with D possibly TRBD2 on 6 matching bases. V was clipped by 6 bases and J by 3 bases, with 21 bases between them. Per germline, CDR1 SGHRS and CDR2 YFSETQ. This CDR3 spans 16 amino acids. The CDR3 here is CASTLGLLADEETQYF. The DNA for the CDR3 is TGCGCCAGCACCCTAGGGTTGTTAGCGGATGAAGAGACCCAGTACTTC.

The rearrangement links TRBV10-2 to TRBJ1-3; TRBD1 might be the D (5 bases). V shed 7 bases and J shed 2 bases, with 9 bases lying between them. The CDR3 totals 13 residues. The germline V gene encodes CDR1 WSHSY and CDR2 SAAADI. CDR3 sequence (DNA): TGCGCCAGCAATACGGGGGCTGGAAACACCATATATTTT. Translated, it gives CASNTGAGNTIYF.

This chain connects TRBV19 to TRBJ1-5, with 11 bases matching TRBD1. The CDR3 has 17 amino acids. Per the germline V gene, CDR1 is LNHDA and CDR2 is SQIVND (reference sequence). The V gene end was trimmed by 4 bases and the J gene end by 1 base; junction bases not matched to a gene: 6. CDR3 coding DNA: TGTGCCAGTAGTAGGGACAGGGGGTCTAAGAGCAATCAGCCCCAGCATTTT. Protein: CASSRDRGSKSNQPQHF.

The DNA for the CDR3 is TGTGCCAGCAGCGTACCCGGGGAGGGAACCTACGAGCAGTACTTC. Translated, it gives CASSVPGEGTYEQYF. The chain links TRBV7-8 to TRBJ2-7; TRBD2 matches at 7 bases. Germline trimming cut 5 bases from V and 2 bases from J; bases unmatched to any gene: 9. The length of the CDR3 is 15 residues. The germline gives CDR1 SGHVS, CDR2 FQNEAQ.

This chain links TRBV13 with TRBJ2-1, with TRBD1 matching 8 bases. This CDR3 has 16 residues. CDR1 PRHDT and CDR2 FYEKMQ come from the germline V gene (reference sequence). Unmatched junction bases numbered 12, after V lost 5 bases and J lost 6 bases. CDR3 sequence reads: CASSPPGQGTSNEQFF. DNA for the CDR3: TGTGCCAGCAGCCCCCCTGGACAGGGAACCTCCAATGAGCAGTTCTTC. The full variable domain, its missing parts supplied by reference TRBV13 and TRBJ2-1, is AAGVIQSPRHLIKEKRETATLKCYPIPRHDTVYWYQQGPGQDPQFLISFYEKMQSDKGSIPDRFSAQQFSDYHSELNMSSLELGDSALYFCASSPPGQGTSNEQFFGPGTRLTVL.

CDR3 loop: CASSSRDREETQYF. The CDR3 DNA sequence: TGTGCCAGCAGCTCCCGGGACAGGGAAGAGACCCAGTACTTC. V and J are TRBV11-3 and TRBJ2-5, with 9 bases matching TRBD1. The CDR3 has 14 residues. CDR1 is SGHNT and CDR2 is YENEEA in the germline V gene. The V segment lost 4 bases and the J segment 3 bases; nucleotides outside the gene matches: 3.

The chain combines TRBV2 with TRBJ2-7; D may be TRBD2 (5 bases). The germline V gene encodes CDR1 SNHLY and CDR2 FYNNEI. The CDR3 consists of 15 residues. V lost 5 bases and J lost 6, with 20 bases in between. The CDR3 nucleotides read TGTGCCAGCAGTTTAAGGGAGCACAGCCGCCCCGAGCAGTACTTC. Residues: CASSLREHSRPEQYF. Drawing the rest from reference TRBV2 and TRBJ2-7, the complete variable domain is EPEVTQTPSHQVTQMGQEVILRCVPISNHLYFYWYRQILGQKVEFLVSFYNNEISEKSEIFDDQFSVERPDGSNFTLKIRSTKLEDSAMYFCASSLREHSRPEQYFGPGTRLTVT.

This chain's CDR3 is CASIGGHRGSNQPQHF. The CDR3 coding sequence is TGTGCCAGTATAGGTGGTCACAGGGGTAGCAATCAGCCCCAGCATTTT. The rearrangement uses TRBV19 and TRBJ1-5; 7 bases are a match to TRBD1. Germline trimming cut 7 bases from V and 0 bases from J; bases unmatched to any gene: 9. The CDR3 has 16 residues. The germline V gene encodes CDR1 LNHDA and CDR2 SQIVND (reference sequence). Together with reference TRBV19 and TRBJ1-5, the CDR3 gives the full variable domain: DGGITQSPKYLFRKEGQNVTLSCEQNLNHDAMYWYRQDPGQGLRLIYYSQIVNDFQKGDIAEGYSVSREKKESFPLTVTSAQKNPTAFYLCASIGGHRGSNQPQHFGDGTRLSIL.

This chain joins TRBV27 and TRBJ2-5, with 8 nucleotides matching TRBD2. The CDR3 length is 15 residues. J gave up 9 bases and V 4 bases, and 13 bases lay outside the gene matches. CDR1 and CDR2 from the germline V gene are MNHEY and SMNVEV (reference sequence). This CDR3 reads CASSYLAGPQWAQYF. For the CDR3, the DNA is TGTGCCAGCAGTTACCTAGCGGGCCCACAGTGGGCCCAGTACTTC.